The 26 T cell receptor beta chains below all came from one sample that was sequenced in a study of post-analysis software for immune sequencing data. TCR beta cDNA libraries included unique molecular identifiers. Each CDR3 protein gets one entry after TCRdb re-called the PCR reads with MiXCR. The table shows fewer than 550,000 distinct CDR3 sequences, with under 40% occurring only once. Study-wide findings and caveats: Among several TRBV segments more frequent in patients than controls were TRBV5-6, TRBV5-1 and TRBV20-1.

Their antigens remain unidentified. The specimen sequenced was blood. The receptor source for this set is a girl younger than 18 with multiple sclerosis.

This rearrangement joins TRBV20-1 to TRBJ2-5, with 9 positions matching TRBD2. The germline gives CDR1 DFQATT, CDR2 SNEGSKA (reference sequence). The V gene end was trimmed by 0 bases and the J gene end by 7 bases; junction bases not matched to a gene: 12. The CDR3 contains 16 residues. CDR3 protein: CSARDRASGGPRTQYF. The CDR3 DNA is TGCAGTGCTAGAGATCGGGCCAGCGGGGGGCCGAGGACCCAGTACTTC.

In its sample, this clonotype was seen a few times. The chain links TRBV4-2 to TRBJ1-2; D remains ambiguous. Germline V gene sequence: CDR1 LGHNA, CDR2 YNFKEQ. Trimming stripped 0 bases from V and 2 bases from J, with 10 bases between. The CDR3 is 15 amino acids. The CDR3 sequence: CASSQDRSPNYGYTF. CDR3 DNA sequence: TGTGCCAGCAGCCAAGATAGGAGTCCCAACTATGGCTACACCTTC.

The rearrangement links TRBV10-1 to TRBJ2-7; 7 nucleotides align to TRBD2. The V segment lost 0 bases and the J segment 1 base; nucleotides outside the gene matches: 3. The germline V gene has CDR1 WNHNN and CDR2 SYGVQD (reference sequence). The CDR3 runs 15 residues. Written as DNA, the CDR3 is TGCGCCAGCAGTGAGTCGGGCGGGGGTTCCTACGAGCAGTACTTC. It codes for CASSESGGGSYEQYF.

This clonotype was counted only a few times. V gene TRBV20-1 combines with J gene TRBJ1-6; D unresolved. Germline CDR1 DFQATT, CDR2 SNEGSKA (reference sequence). V lost 6 bases, J lost 7 bases, and 13 bases lay in between. The CDR3 spans 13 residues. The CDR3 DNA reads TGCAGTGCCACCAGGACGGGGAATTCACCCCTCCACTTT. Its protein is CSATRTGNSPLHF.

This clonotype was seen at least ten times. The chain joins TRBV6-1 to TRBJ2-5; D perhaps matches TRBD2 (8 bases). The CDR3 runs to 19 residues. In germline, CDR1 is MNHNS, CDR2 SASEGT. Trimming removed 5 bases from V and 5 bases from J, with 30 bases in between. CDR3 nucleotides: TGTGCCAGCAGTCAGGGGGGACACGGTGGACTAGCCTTAGGGGAGACCCAGTACTTC. As protein: CASSQGGHGGLALGETQYF.

This clonotype was detected ten times or more. The chain combines TRBV4-1 with TRBJ2-7, with D uncertain. V lost 5 bases to trimming and J lost 2 bases, with 13 bases between them. CDR3 length equals 14 residues. The germline gives CDR1 MGHRA, CDR2 YSYEKL. The CDR3 protein is CASSRDLATYEQYF. The CDR3 region has the DNA TGCGCCAGCAGCAGGGATCTGGCCACCTACGAGCAGTACTTC.

With respect to this clonotype: A single base separates this from a much larger clone, so it may be a read error. V gene TRBV29-1 combines with J gene TRBJ1-2, with D possibly being TRBD1 (5 bases). Germline V gene lookup returns CDR1 SQVTM and CDR2 ANQGSEA. The CDR3 length is 13 residues. The germline V and J ends were trimmed by 6 bases and 7 bases, with 18 bases remaining between them. CDR3 in DNA: TGCAGCGTGAAATCGGGACTGTCCTGTGGCTACACCTTC. It codes for CSVKSGLSCGYTF.

Regarding this clonotype: A read error may be the cause here, since a much bigger clone is one base away. This chain connects TRBV5-1 to TRBJ2-3; possible D gene TRBD1, 7 bases. V was shortened by 1 base and J by 2 bases, with 17 bases between the two germline ends. This CDR3 is built from 17 residues. CDR1 SGHRS and CDR2 YFSETQ come from the germline V gene. CDR3 DNA: TGCGCCAGCAGCTTGAAACGGGCAGGGGGGAACACAGATACGCAGTATTTT. Residues: CASSLKRAGGNTDTQYF.

This clonotype appeared a few times. The V and J genes are TRBV11-1 and TRBJ2-1, with TRBD1 as a possible D gene (6 bases). The V and J ends lost 1 base and 8 bases respectively, with 15 bases between them. Germline CDR1 is SGHAT and CDR2 is FQDESV (reference sequence). There are 15 residues in the CDR3. CDR3 in amino acids: CASSLVGQRYHEQFF. The CDR3 DNA follows: TGTGCCAGCAGCTTAGTAGGACAGAGGTATCATGAGCAGTTCTTC. The variable domain in full, completed from reference TRBV11-1 and TRBJ2-1, reads EAEVAQSPRYKITEKSQAVAFWCDPISGHATLYWYRQILGQGPELLVQFQDESVVDDSQLPKDRFSAERLKGVDSTLKIQPAELGDSAMYLCASSLVGQRYHEQFFGPGTRLTVL.

A word on this clonotype: One end of the junction is discordant with germline, which a read error may explain. This chain joins TRBV2 and TRBJ2-1; a weak D match, TRBD2 (7 bases). The CDR3 spans 15 residues. Germline-derived CDR1 and CDR2 are SNHLY and FYNNEI. Here the CDR3 reads CASREERGAYNEQFF. In DNA, the CDR3 is TGTGCCAGCAGGGAAGAACGGGGGGCTTACAATGAGCAGTTCTTC.

The chain couples TRBV11-1 to TRBJ2-5; TRBD1 aligns across 7 bases. CDR1 and CDR2 (germline): SGHAT, FQDESV (reference sequence). The CDR3 totals 13 residues. The ends lost 7 bases at V and 5 bases at J; junction bases unmatched: 7. The CDR3 loop is CASTGGFGETQYF. The CDR3 DNA sequence: TGTGCCAGCACAGGGGGTTTCGGGGAGACCCAGTACTTC. Together with reference TRBV11-1 and TRBJ2-5, the CDR3 gives the full variable domain: EAEVAQSPRYKITEKSQAVAFWCDPISGHATLYWYRQILGQGPELLVQFQDESVVDDSQLPKDRFSAERLKGVDSTLKIQPAELGDSAMYLCASTGGFGETQYFGPGTRLLVL.

The J gene is TRBJ1-2, the V gene TRBV27; D is uncertain. CDR1 is MNHEY, CDR2 SMNVEV, per germline (reference sequence). The CDR3 totals 13 residues. Trimming removed 3 bases from V and 5 bases from J, with 10 bases in between. CDR3 DNA sequence: TGTGCCAGCAGTTTTAAGAGGGAATATGGCTACACCTTC. Translation gives CASSFKREYGYTF.

This clonotype came up a few times. The CDR3 region has the DNA TGTGCCAGCAGTCCTTTATCTAGCGGGGGCCCTTCCTACAATGAGCAGTTCTTC. Translated, it gives CASSPLSSGGPSYNEQFF. The rearrangement links TRBV6-4 to TRBJ2-1; 10 bases match TRBD2. The CDR3 loop spans 18 amino acids. V lost 5 bases, J lost 1 base, and 11 bases stayed unmatched. Germline V lookup: CDR1 MRHNA, CDR2 SNTAGT.

The chain is built from TRBV7-2 and TRBJ2-7, with D hard to call. Germline CDR1 reads SGHTA; CDR2 reads FQGNSA. V lost 0 bases, J lost 12 bases, and 18 bases lay in between. The CDR3 is made up of 14 amino acids. In DNA, the CDR3 is TGTGCCAGCAGCTTAGCGATGGCCCGCTCCCTCAGGTACTTC. Translated, it gives CASSLAMARSLRYF.

The CDR3 region has the DNA TGCGCCAGCAGCCAAGGGGCAGGGATAGGGTACGAGCAGTACTTC. It yields the protein CASSQGAGIGYEQYF. The chain joins TRBV4-1 to TRBJ2-7; a possible D gene is TRBD1 (5 bases). Germline values: CDR1 MGHRA, CDR2 YSYEKL. This CDR3 contains 15 residues. The ends were cut back, 1 base at V and 4 bases at J, with 14 bases in the middle.

The chain combines TRBV4-2 with TRBJ2-4; a possible D gene is TRBD2 (5 bases). The CDR3 sequence is 16 residues long. V shed 4 bases and J shed 15 bases, with 28 bases lying between them. Germline CDR1 reads LGHNA; CDR2 reads YNFKEQ. Written as DNA, the CDR3 is TGTGCCAGCAGCCCACAACAAGTCCAAGGAGGAGAGACCCGGTACTTC. Translating it yields CASSPQQVQGGETRYF.

The chain recombines TRBV7-9 with TRBJ2-1; D is unresolved. V lost 5 bases to trimming and J lost 13 bases, with 15 bases between them. The CDR3 covers 12 residues. Germline V gene lookup returns CDR1 SEHNR and CDR2 FQNEAQ (reference sequence). The CDR3 protein is CASSPSPETQFF. For the CDR3, the DNA is TGTGCCAGCAGCCCGTCCCCGGAGACCCAGTTCTTC.

This clonotype came up many times. The gene calls are TRBV20-1 and TRBJ1-2; D possibly corresponds to TRBD1 (6 bases). V was pared by 5 bases and J by 8 bases, with 21 bases between. CDR3 length: 14 residues. Germline V CDR1 and CDR2: DFQATT, SNEGSKA (reference sequence). In nucleotides, the CDR3 is TGCAGTGCTTGGGACACCAAGACAGATAGGGGCTACACCTTC. It yields the protein CSAWDTKTDRGYTF.

The rearrangement links TRBV6-1 to TRBJ1-2; tentative D call: TRBD1 (6 bases). CDR3 length: 15 residues. Germline CDR1 reads MNHNS; CDR2 reads SASEGT. Trimming removed 2 bases from V and 6 bases from J, with 16 bases in between. This chain's CDR3 is CASSEILLQGNGYTF. CDR3 coding DNA: TGTGCCAGCAGTGAAATTTTGTTGCAGGGGAATGGCTACACCTTC.

In this sample, this clonotype turned up a few times. CDR3 loop: CASTTSGGGNEQFF. The CDR3 nucleotides are TGTGCCAGCACAACTAGCGGGGGGGGGAATGAGCAGTTCTTC. The chain uses TRBV2 and TRBJ2-1; 13 positions match TRBD2. This CDR3 is 14 amino acids long. V shed 7 bases, J shed 7 bases, and the junction held 4 bases outside the gene matches. CDR1 is SNHLY, CDR2 FYNNEI, per germline.

The J gene is TRBJ2-4, the V gene TRBV6-1; D is unresolved. Germline loops: CDR1 MNHNS, CDR2 SASEGT. The germline V and J ends were trimmed by 0 bases and 8 bases, with 8 bases remaining between them. The CDR3 has 13 residues. CDR3 bases: TGTGCCAGCAGTGAAGCGCCTAGGTACATTCAGTACTTC. Translated, it gives CASSEAPRYIQYF.

This clonotype has just a few counts. The chain couples TRBV4-2 to TRBJ2-1; 13 bases fit TRBD2. Germline V gene lookup returns CDR1 LGHNA and CDR2 YNFKEQ. The CDR3 totals 16 residues. After removal of 0 bases from V and 13 bases from J, the junction contained 9 bases not matched to a gene. The CDR3 region has the DNA TGTGCCAGCAGCCAAGATCGTACTAGCGGGGGGGCCCCCCAGTTCTTC. Its translation: CASSQDRTSGGAPQFF.

This clonotype turned up a few times. J is TRBJ2-7 and V is TRBV27; the D call may be TRBD1 or TRBD2 (6 bases each). Germline V lookup: CDR1 MNHEY, CDR2 SMNVEV (reference sequence). This CDR3 is 13 amino acids long. V was clipped by 8 bases and J by 3 bases, with 14 bases between them. CDR3: CASAGGTLYEQYF. The CDR3 bases are TGTGCCAGCGCCGGCGGGACACTCTACGAGCAGTACTTC.

V gene TRBV5-6 combines with J gene TRBJ2-5; 10 bases align to TRBD1. The CDR3 has 14 residues. The germline CDR1 and CDR2 sequences are SGHDT and YYEEEE. With 3 bases clipped from V and 4 bases from J, the junction kept 3 bases outside the gene matches. The CDR3 DNA reads as TGTGCCAGCAGCTCGACAGGGGGCTCAGAGACCCAGTACTTC. Translated, it gives CASSSTGGSETQYF.

The gene calls are TRBV6-6 and TRBJ2-7; 8 bases line up with TRBD2. Per germline, CDR1 MNHNY and CDR2 SVGAGI (reference sequence). The CDR3 covers 14 residues. Unmatched junction bases numbered 7, after V lost 6 bases and J lost 3 bases. DNA of the CDR3: TGTGCCAGCAGCCCTGGACTAGCACGCTACGAGCAGTACTTC. It specifies CASSPGLARYEQYF.

This clonotype was recorded a few times. The CDR3 nucleotides read TGTGCCAGCAGTATCTCGGTCGGCGGGGGAAACACCATATATTTT. Translating it yields CASSISVGGGNTIYF. V and J are TRBV6-1 and TRBJ1-3; D gene unclear. This CDR3 has 15 residues. Germline CDR1 reads MNHNS; CDR2 reads SASEGT. V lost 5 bases, J lost 4 bases, and 15 bases lay in between.